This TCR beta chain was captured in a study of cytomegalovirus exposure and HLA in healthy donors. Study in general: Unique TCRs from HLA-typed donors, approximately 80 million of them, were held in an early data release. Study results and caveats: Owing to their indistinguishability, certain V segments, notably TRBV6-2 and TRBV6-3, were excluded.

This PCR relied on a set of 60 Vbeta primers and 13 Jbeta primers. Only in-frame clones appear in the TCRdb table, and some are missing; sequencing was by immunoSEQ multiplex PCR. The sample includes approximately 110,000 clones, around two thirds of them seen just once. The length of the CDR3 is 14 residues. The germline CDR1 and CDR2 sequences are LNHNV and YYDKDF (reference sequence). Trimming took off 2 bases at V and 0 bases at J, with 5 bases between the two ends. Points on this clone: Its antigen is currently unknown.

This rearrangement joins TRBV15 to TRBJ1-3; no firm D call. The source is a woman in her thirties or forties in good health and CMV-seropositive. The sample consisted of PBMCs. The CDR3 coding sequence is TGTGCCACCAGCAGAACTTACTCTGGAAACACCATATATTTT. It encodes CATSRTYSGNTIYF.